This T cell receptor beta chain derives from a study of post-analysis software for immune sequencing data. Study results and caveats: Elevated frequency relative to controls characterized about 5 TRBV segments in patients, TRBV5-6, TRBV5-1 and TRBV20-1 among them.

Each TCR beta cDNA library carried unique molecular identifiers. TCRdb ran MiXCR on the PCR reads and lists one entry per CDR3 protein. In the table there are around 770,000 distinct CDR3 sequences, about half of which are singletons. For this clonotype: What it binds is not known.

Germline trimming cut 4 bases from V and 0 bases from J; bases unmatched to any gene: 3. CDR3 length equals 15 residues. The germline gives CDR1 MDHEN, CDR2 SYDVKM. The sample comprised blood. This receptor was obtained from a girl aged 10 to 17 with multiple sclerosis. The chain links TRBV28 to TRBJ1-1; 9 bases match TRBD1. This CDR3 is CASSWDRALNTEAFF. In DNA, the CDR3 is TGTGCCAGCAGTTGGGACAGGGCATTGAACACTGAAGCTTTCTTT.